Presented here are 10 T cell receptor beta chains from one specimen sequenced in a study of shared clonotypes between healthy human individuals. Clones were sequenced by immunoSEQ multiplex PCR, and TCRdb holds only the in-frame ones, with some missing. The data contain approximately 500,000 clones, around 79% of them seen just once; the ten biggest clones take up about an eighth. Material for sequencing was PBMCs. The receptors originated from a middle-aged woman in good health. Some clones in this sample may be carry-over from other donors' samples.

This chain connects TRBV29-1 to TRBJ2-6, with a possible D match to TRBD1 (5 bases). CDR3 length: 14 amino acids. CDR1 and CDR2 from the germline V gene are SQVTM and ANQGSEA. V was pared by 7 bases and J by 4 bases, with 14 bases between. The CDR3 DNA follows: TGCAGCGCCTTGCAGGGTCCCGGGGCCAACGTCCTGACTTTC. Translated, it gives CSALQGPGANVLTF.

The chain combines TRBV7-3 with TRBJ2-3; 10 nucleotides line up with TRBD2. This CDR3 is built from 13 residues. V shed 4 bases, J shed 6 bases, and the junction held 1 base outside the gene matches. CDR1 is SGHTA, CDR2 FQGTGA, per germline. This chain's CDR3 is CASSSSGSDTQYF. The DNA of the CDR3 is TGTGCCAGCAGCTCTAGCGGGAGCGATACGCAGTATTTT.

The gene calls are TRBV10-3 and TRBJ2-7; either TRBD1 or TRBD2 may fit D (5 bases each). Between the trimmed V and J ends, which lost 2 bases and 12 bases, there was a span of 14 bases. CDR3 length: 12 amino acids. Germline CDR1 reads ENHRY; CDR2 reads SYGVKD. CDR3 DNA sequence: TGTGCCATCAGTGAGCCGAGGGACCGGGCGTACTTC. Its protein product is CAISEPRDRAYF.

V and J are TRBV5-4 and TRBJ1-2; D unclear. Germline CDR1 is SGHNT and CDR2 is YYREEE (reference sequence). The CDR3 covers 14 residues. V gave up 4 bases and J gave up 1 base, with 11 bases separating them. The CDR3 loop is CASSRDNGNYGYTF. CDR3 in DNA: TGTGCCAGCAGCCGTGACAACGGTAACTATGGCTACACCTTC.

In DNA form, the CDR3 reads TGTGCCAGCAGTTATATCCCCGGGACAGGGGGCTCCGGGGAGCTGTTTTTT. Residues: CASSYIPGTGGSGELFF. This sequence joins TRBV28 and TRBJ2-2; 12 nucleotides align to TRBD1. The germline V gene has CDR1 MDHEN and CDR2 SYDVKM. V shed 4 bases and J 6 bases; nucleotides not matched to a gene: 9. The CDR3 is 17 amino acids.

The V call is TRBV30, the J call TRBJ1-6; weak D call: TRBD1 (5 bases). V was cut by 2 bases and J by 7 bases, with 15 bases left in between. Germline assignment: CDR1 GTSNPN and CDR2 SVGIG (reference sequence). This CDR3 has 15 residues. The CDR3 sequence: CAWSIEGRVNSPLHF. CDR3 nucleotide sequence: TGTGCCTGGAGTATTGAGGGGCGCGTCAATTCACCCCTCCACTTT. The whole variable domain, remainder taken from reference TRBV30 and TRBJ1-6, is SQTIHQWPATLVQPVGSPLSLECTVEGTSNPNLYWYRQAAGRGLQLLFYSVGIGQISSEVPQNLSASRPQDRQFILSSKKLLLSDSGFYLCAWSIEGRVNSPLHFGNGTRLTVT.

The chain combines TRBV5-1 with TRBJ2-7; 9 nucleotides agree with TRBD1. After removal of 4 bases from V and 2 bases from J, the junction contained 7 bases not matched to a gene. The V gene's germline CDR1 is SGHRS and CDR2 YFSETQ. CDR3 length equals 15 residues. CDR3 sequence: CASSQTGTGTYEQYF. As DNA, the CDR3 is TGCGCCAGCAGCCAAACCGGGACAGGGACCTACGAGCAGTACTTC.

The chain employs TRBV7-6 and TRBJ2-1; D may be TRBD1 or TRBD2 (5 bases each). Germline CDR1 SGHVS, CDR2 FNYEAQ. The CDR3 runs to 15 residues. The ends were cut back, 5 bases at V and 7 bases at J, with 18 bases in the middle. The CDR3, as DNA: TGTGCCAGCAGCCCGCCGGGACGGTATGGTAATGAGCAGTTCTTC. It translates to CASSPPGRYGNEQFF.

The chain recombines TRBV7-9 with TRBJ2-1, with 7 bases fitting TRBD2. V was clipped by 1 base and J by 1 base; unmatched bases: 13. This CDR3 comprises 19 residues. Germline V gene sequence: CDR1 SEHNR, CDR2 FQNEAQ (reference sequence). CDR3 sequence: CASSLVRAAGWASYNEQFF. The CDR3 DNA sequence: TGTGCCAGCAGCTTAGTAAGGGCAGCGGGATGGGCGTCCTACAATGAGCAGTTCTTC.

This clone was observed a few times. The rearrangement links TRBV18 to TRBJ1-2; no reliable D call. V was cut by 3 bases and J by 4 bases, with 15 bases left in between. Germline lookup yields CDR1 KGHSH and CDR2 LQKENI. The CDR3 contains 15 residues. The CDR3 DNA reads TGTGCCAGCTCACCCTTCGTGGGGAAAACCTATGGCTACACCTTC. It codes for CASSPFVGKTYGYTF.